Each of the 25 T cell receptor beta chains below was sequenced from the same sample in a study of primary melanoma T cells and metastatic recurrence. Method: immunoSEQ multiplex PCR; TCRdb's copy keeps in-frame clones and lacks some. The table lists some 200 clones, approximately 80% of them singletons. Sequenced sample: melanoma tumor tissue. These TCRs come from a human donor with melanoma.

The sample holds one count of this clone. The chain carries TRBV18 and TRBJ1-2, with 10 bases matching TRBD1. The J segment lost 4 bases and the V segment lost 8 bases, leaving 4 bases of the junction unmatched. This CDR3 region has 13 residues. Germline V lookup: CDR1 KGHSH, CDR2 LQKENI. This CDR3 reads CASRGTGAYGYTF. DNA for the CDR3: TGTGCCAGCCGCGGGACAGGGGCCTATGGCTACACCTTC.

The chain links TRBV19 to TRBJ1-1; perhaps TRBD1 as D (5 bases). The germline V and J ends were trimmed by 7 bases and 0 bases, with 12 bases remaining between them. The CDR3 loop spans 14 amino acids. The V gene's germline CDR1 is LNHDA and CDR2 SQIVND (reference sequence). The CDR3: CASTWGRMNTEAFF. The CDR3 coding sequence is TGTGCCAGTACCTGGGGACGGATGAACACTGAAGCTTTCTTT.

The V gene is TRBV14, the J gene TRBJ2-7, with 9 bases fitting TRBD1. This CDR3 comprises 14 residues. V gave up 2 bases and J gave up 3 bases; unmatched junction bases: 2. Per germline, CDR1 SGHDN and CDR2 FVKESK. The CDR3 DNA reads as TGTGCCAGCAGCCAAAAGACAGGGGGCTACGAGCAGTACTTC. This encodes CASSQKTGGYEQYF.

The rearrangement links TRBV19 to TRBJ2-3, with D uncertain. The germline gives CDR1 LNHDA, CDR2 SQIVND (reference sequence). This CDR3 contains 11 residues. The ends were cut back, 11 bases at V and 6 bases at J, with 12 bases in the middle. The CDR3 region has the DNA TGTGCCTCCTCTCTTGTGGATACGCAGTATTTT. Translating it yields CASSLVDTQYF.

This chain uses TRBV1 with TRBJ1-2. TRBV1 constitutes a pseudogene. The CDR3 loop spans 14 amino acids. CDR3 sequence reads: CASSQGAVGTGYTF. The CDR3, as DNA: TGCGCCAGCAGCCAAGGGGCGGTGGGAACGGGCTACACCTTC.

CDR3 nucleotide sequence: TGTGCCAGCAGCACTAGGCGACTAGCGGGAGATACGCAGTATTTT. Its translation: CASSTRRLAGDTQYF. V gene TRBV7-5 combines with J gene TRBJ2-3; TRBD2 reflects the table's D call only, with no check against the DNA. TRBV7-5 is a pseudogene segment. CDR3 length: 15 residues.

The chain is built from TRBV11-3 and TRBJ2-5; weak D call: TRBD1 (6 bases). Deletions cut 5 bases from V and 5 bases from J, with 18 bases between. CDR1 is SGHNT and CDR2 is YENEEA in the germline V gene. The CDR3 sequence is 15 residues long. CDR3 sequence (DNA): TGTGCCAGCAGCCCTTCGACAGGCGAAGGGGAGACCCAGTACTTC. It specifies CASSPSTGEGETQYF.

The chain links TRBV6-8 to TRBJ1-5; D might be TRBD1 (6 bases). Germline CDR1 and CDR2: MNHGY and SAAAGT. V was pared by 2 bases and J by 4 bases, with 12 bases between. The CDR3 spans 15 residues. The CDR3 DNA follows: TGTGCCAGCAGTTACGCGGGGACATCAAATCAGCCCCAGCATTTT. This sequence encodes CASSYAGTSNQPQHF.

This clone was found a few times. The chain is built from TRBV18 and TRBJ1-1; 7 bases align to TRBD1. From germline, CDR1 is KGHSH and CDR2 LQKENI. The CDR3 length is 13 residues. J gave up 4 bases and V 5 bases, and 4 bases lay outside the gene matches. CDR3 sequence (DNA): TGTGCCAGCTCAGCGACAGGGCCCACTGAAGCTTTCTTT. It is translated as CASSATGPTEAFF.

The chain recombines TRBV18 with TRBJ1-6; D ambiguous. V lost 2 bases to trimming and J lost 11 bases, with 22 bases between them. From germline, CDR1 is KGHSH and CDR2 LQKENI. The CDR3 length is 17 residues. CDR3 residues: CASSPAARQSHWPPLHF. The CDR3 DNA follows: TGTGCCAGCTCACCAGCCGCAAGGCAGTCCCATTGGCCACCCCTCCACTTT.

V usage is TRBV18 and J usage is TRBJ1-1, with 7 positions matching TRBD1. Losses at the gene ends were 3 bases for V and 0 bases for J; bases not matched to a gene: 4. CDR3 size: 15 residues. Germline V lookup: CDR1 KGHSH, CDR2 LQKENI. CDR3 residues: CASSPPGTVNTEAFF. The CDR3 nucleotides read TGTGCCAGCTCACCGCCCGGGACAGTGAACACTGAAGCTTTCTTT. Together with reference TRBV18 and TRBJ1-1, the CDR3 gives the full variable domain: NAGVMQNPRHLVRRRGQEARLRCSPMKGHSHVYWYRQLPEEGLKFMVYLQKENIIDESGMPKERFSAEFPKEGPSILRIQQVVRGDSAAYFCASSPPGTVNTEAFFGQGTRLTVV.

V is TRBV12-5 and J is TRBJ2-1, with TRBD2 identical over 12 bases. There are 13 residues in the CDR3. In germline, CDR1 is LGHNT, CDR2 FRNRAP. The CDR3 bases are TGTGCCACCTCTAGCGGGAGGGCTAATGAGCAGTTCTTC. It specifies CATSSGRANEQFF.

The gene calls are TRBV28 and TRBJ1-2; no clear D. Germline V lookup: CDR1 MDHEN, CDR2 SYDVKM. The CDR3 is 13 amino acids. Deletions cut 3 bases from V and 4 bases from J, with 9 bases between. In DNA, the CDR3 is TGTGCCAGCAGTTTTGCGCTAATCTATGGCTACACCTTC. This codes for CASSFALIYGYTF.

V gene TRBV12-2 combines with J gene TRBJ1-3; TRBD1 reflects the table's D call only, with no check against the DNA. TRBV12-2 is a pseudogene segment. The CDR3 runs to 15 residues. The CDR3 region has the DNA TGTGCCAGTAGGGCCGGGACAAACTCTGGAAACACCATATATTTT. Translated: CASRAGTNSGNTIYF.

The CDR3 DNA is TGTGCCAGCACACCCGGGACTAGCGGGTCAAATGAGCAGTTCTTC. Translated: CASTPGTSGSNEQFF. This sequence joins TRBV11-3 and TRBJ2-1; 12 bases line up with TRBD2. Trimming took 7 bases from V and 7 from J; bases not matched to a gene: 8. This CDR3 is built from 15 residues. Germline assignment: CDR1 SGHNT and CDR2 YENEEA.

This clone has only one observation. The V gene is TRBV7-6, the J gene TRBJ2-2, with D perhaps matching TRBD2 (8 bases). Germline V gene lookup returns CDR1 SGHVS and CDR2 FNYEAQ. There are 16 residues in the CDR3. V was trimmed by 5 bases and J by 7 bases, leaving 20 bases between them. The CDR3 reads CASSLYSGNRGGELFF. The CDR3, as DNA: TGTGCCAGCAGCCTCTATAGCGGGAACAGGGGCGGGGAGCTGTTTTTT.

This clone occurred once. For the CDR3, the DNA is TGTGCCAGCAGCTCCGGGACTAGCGGCTACAATGAGCAGTTCTTC. Translated, it gives CASSSGTSGYNEQFF. This rearrangement joins TRBV11-3 to TRBJ2-1; 11 bases fit TRBD2. The ends lost 4 bases at V and 3 bases at J; junction bases unmatched: 2. The CDR3 sequence is 15 residues long. CDR1 is SGHNT and CDR2 is YENEEA in the germline V gene.

This clone was counted between two and nine times. This chain connects TRBV6-8 to TRBJ1-1; D is unclear. This CDR3 is built from 13 residues. Per germline, CDR1 MNHGY and CDR2 SAAAGT. The germline V and J ends were trimmed by 5 bases and 6 bases, with 13 bases remaining between them. DNA of the CDR3: TGTGCCAGCAGTCCAAGACTGGTGGCTGAAGCTTTCTTT. Amino acid sequence: CASSPRLVAEAFF.

This chain uses TRBV30 with TRBJ1-1, with a weak D call TRBD1 (5 bases). CDR1 is GTSNPN, CDR2 SVGIG, per germline (reference sequence). CDR3 length: 15 amino acids. V dropped 1 base and J dropped 3 bases, with 15 bases sitting between them. The CDR3 nucleotides are TGTGCCTGGAGTGCCTGGGGGATTGGTTACACTGAAGCTTTCTTT. This translates into CAWSAWGIGYTEAFF.

J is TRBJ2-1 and V is TRBV11-3; 7 bases align to TRBD2. V was pared by 5 bases and J by 0 bases, with 7 bases of the junction left unmatched. The CDR3 covers 16 residues. From germline, CDR1 is SGHNT and CDR2 YENEEA. The CDR3 DNA sequence: TGTGCCAGCAGCCCCCAGCGGGGAAGCTCCTACAATGAGCAGTTCTTC. Protein product: CASSPQRGSSYNEQFF.

The V gene is TRBV11-3, the J gene TRBJ2-3; 9 nucleotides match TRBD2. Trimming removed 4 bases from V and 6 bases from J; junction bases left unmatched: 11. The germline CDR1 and CDR2 sequences are SGHNT and YENEEA. The CDR3 has 16 residues. The CDR3 protein is CASSYKAGGQRDTQYF. The CDR3 DNA is TGTGCCAGCAGCTACAAAGCGGGAGGCCAGAGGGATACGCAGTATTTT.

The V gene is TRBV23-1, the J gene TRBJ2-2; unclear D gene. TRBV23-1 is designated an ORF whose function remains uncertain. V was shortened by 6 bases and J by 9 bases, with 14 bases between the two germline ends. CDR3 length: 13 amino acids. In DNA, the CDR3 is TGCGCCAGCAGCTTAGCCCCGAGGAGGGAGCTGTTTTTT. It yields the protein CASSLAPRRELFF.

The chain carries TRBV29-1 and TRBJ2-2; D is possibly TRBD1 (5 bases). Germline V lookup: CDR1 SQVTM, CDR2 ANQGSEA. This CDR3 has 13 residues. Trimming took 3 bases from V and 4 from J, leaving 9 bases between them. CDR3 sequence (DNA): TGCAGCGTTGAGTTGGGGCCCACCGGGGAGCTGTTTTTT. It encodes CSVELGPTGELFF.

The J gene is TRBJ2-1, the V gene TRBV19; maybe TRBD2 (6 bases). The CDR3 covers 15 residues. Germline V gene lookup returns CDR1 LNHDA and CDR2 SQIVND (reference sequence). The V gene lost 5 bases and the J gene lost 7 bases, with 18 bases spanning the gap. The CDR3 protein is CASSATRDFSNEQFF. CDR3 in DNA: TGTGCCAGTAGTGCGACCCGGGACTTCTCAAATGAGCAGTTCTTC.

The V gene is TRBV11-3, the J gene TRBJ1-1; D gene ambiguous. The CDR3 totals 15 residues. The ends were cut back, 7 bases at V and 1 base at J, with 16 bases in the middle. The germline V gene encodes CDR1 SGHNT and CDR2 YENEEA. Written as DNA, the CDR3 is TGTGCCAGCACCTCGCCGAGGGCGGGGAACACTGAAGCTTTCTTT. Translating it yields CASTSPRAGNTEAFF.